This TCR beta chain was found in a study of blood T cell repertoires in COVID-19. Study summary: COVID-19 samples from acute and convalescent phases originated in the United States, Italy and Spain.

Adults between roughly 18 and 95 years of age took part from more than 20 US areas. Participant-given clinical history determined each cohort assignment. This CDR3 is built from 14 residues. Germline V gene lookup returns CDR1 MNHEY and CDR2 SVGAGI. V lost 7 bases to trimming and J lost 4 bases, with 16 bases between them. TCRdb's table, derived via immunoSEQ multiplex PCR, lists solely in-frame clones and lacks some. The sample lists about 240,000 clones, 87% occurring once. This TCR was sampled from a woman in her 30s with acute COVID-19. The sequencing sample was made of PBMCs or T cells enriched from blood (not recorded which). The chain couples TRBV6-5 to TRBJ1-1, with a tentative D call TRBD1 (6 bases). The CDR3 here is CASMWGVQGTEAFF. The CDR3 nucleotides read TGTGCCAGCATGTGGGGCGTACAGGGCACTGAAGCTTTCTTT.